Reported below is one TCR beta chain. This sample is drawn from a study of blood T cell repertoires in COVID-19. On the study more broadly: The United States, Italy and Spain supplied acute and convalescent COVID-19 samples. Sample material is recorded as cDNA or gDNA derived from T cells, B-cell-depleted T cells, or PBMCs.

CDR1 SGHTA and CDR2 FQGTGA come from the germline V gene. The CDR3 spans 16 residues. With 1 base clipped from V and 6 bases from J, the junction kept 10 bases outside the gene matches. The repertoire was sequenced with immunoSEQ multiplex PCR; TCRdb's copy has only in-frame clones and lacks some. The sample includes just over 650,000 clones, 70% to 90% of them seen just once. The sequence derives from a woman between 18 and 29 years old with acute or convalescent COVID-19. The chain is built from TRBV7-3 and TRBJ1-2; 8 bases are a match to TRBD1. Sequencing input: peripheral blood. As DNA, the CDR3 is TGTGCCAGCAGCTTAATGGGGGGACAGGCCCCTCATGGCTACACCTTC. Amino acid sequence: CASSLMGGQAPHGYTF.